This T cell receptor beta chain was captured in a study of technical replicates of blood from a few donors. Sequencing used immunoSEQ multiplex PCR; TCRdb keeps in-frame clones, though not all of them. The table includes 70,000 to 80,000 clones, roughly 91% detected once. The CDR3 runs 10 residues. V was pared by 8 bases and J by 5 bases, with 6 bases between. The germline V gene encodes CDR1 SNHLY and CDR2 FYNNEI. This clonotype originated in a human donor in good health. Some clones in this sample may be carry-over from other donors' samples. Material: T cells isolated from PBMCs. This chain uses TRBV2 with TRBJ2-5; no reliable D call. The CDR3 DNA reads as TGTGCCAGCGTCCGGGAGACCCAGTACTTC. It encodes CASVRETQYF.